The 2 T cell receptor beta chains below were found in one sample sequenced in a study of persistence of HIV-infected CD4 T cells. This was the immunoSEQ version 4 assay in survey mode. Generated by immunoSEQ multiplex PCR, the TCRdb table keeps only in-frame clones and is missing some. This table holds tens of thousands of clones, over 60% found once. These receptors have no known antigen. An overlapping HIV-1 Gag peptide pool stimulated these cells at 0.75 to 1 ug/peptide/mL. Sorted nonresponding memory CD4+ T cells were CD40L-negative, CD69-negative, CD45RO-high. The input for sequencing was CD4+ T cells sorted from PBMCs after approximately 20-hour stimulation, taken from a patient who received antiretroviral therapy. These receptors came from an adult man with HIV who was CMV-seropositive.

V gene TRBV7-9 combines with J gene TRBJ2-1, with 8 bases that match TRBD2. There are 15 residues in the CDR3. After removal of 11 bases from V and 8 bases from J, the junction contained 17 bases not matched to a gene. Germline V lookup: CDR1 SEHNR, CDR2 FQNEAQ (reference sequence). This chain's CDR3 is CALSTYSGVSDEQFF. In DNA, the CDR3 is TGTGCCCTCTCGACATATAGCGGGGTGAGTGATGAGCAGTTCTTC.

The chain links TRBV27 to TRBJ1-6, with 7 nucleotides matching TRBD1. Germline V CDR1 and CDR2: MNHEY, SMNVEV (reference sequence). V dropped 8 bases and J dropped 7; count of bases not matched to a gene: 14. This CDR3 is built from 16 residues. CDR3: CASARSRDSRNSPLHF. The CDR3 DNA follows: TGTGCCAGCGCTCGATCCCGGGACAGCAGAAATTCACCCCTCCACTTT.